This is a list of T cell receptor beta chains from one sample in a study of cytomegalovirus exposure and HLA in healthy donors. TCRdb's copy holds only in-frame clones and misses some; the assay was immunoSEQ multiplex PCR. Among fewer than 45,000 clones, 65% to 85% were seen once, and the ten largest hold 7.5% to 9%. Sample: PBMCs. All receptors come from a woman aged 25-40 years in good health and CMV-seropositive. Both conserved end residues are part of each CDR3. D genes are given only for firm matches. The listing skips clone size in some rows; elsewhere it reads once, few, many or a size class.

V gene	D gene	clone size	J gene	CDR3 protein	CDR3 DNA
TRBV7-2	-	-	TRBJ2-2	CASSFEGTGELFF	TGTGCCAGCAGCTTTGAGGGAACCGGGGAGCTGTTTTTT
TRBV12-5	-	-	TRBJ1-2	CASGLGGRDYGYTF	TGTGCTAGTGGTTTAGGGGGGAGGGACTATGGCTACACCTTC
TRBV11-3	TRBD2	-	TRBJ2-2	CASSFMAGATTGELFF	TGTGCCAGCAGCTTTATGGCGGGAGCTACCACCGGGGAGCTGTTTTTT
TRBV6-1	-	few	TRBJ2-3	CASREQGPGDTQYF	TGTGCCAGCCGAGAGCAGGGTCCGGGAGATACGCAGTATTTT
TRBV29-1	-	-	TRBJ1-1	CSVARTENTEAFF	TGCAGCGTTGCCCGGACAGAAAACACTGAAGCTTTCTTT
TRBV9	TRBD1	-	TRBJ1-2	CASSEGHRGDYGYTF	TGTGCCAGCAGCGAGGGGCACAGGGGGGACTATGGCTACACCTTC
TRBV9	TRBD2	-	TRBJ2-3	CASSVGGGARVSTDTQYF	TGTGCCAGCAGCGTAGGCGGGGGGGCCCGGGTGTCCACAGATACGCAGTATTTT
TRBV7-2	-	few	TRBJ2-1	CASSLGGFYNEQFF	TGTGCCAGCAGCTTGGGGGGATTCTACAATGAGCAGTTCTTC
TRBV11-3	TRBD2	-	TRBJ2-1	CASGRGENEQFF	TGTGCCAGCGGACGGGGGGAGAATGAGCAGTTCTTC
TRBV13	-	-	TRBJ1-6	CASSLSSYNSPLHF	TGTGCCAGCAGCCTAAGCTCCTATAATTCACCCCTCCACTTT
TRBV5-6	-	-	TRBJ2-3	CASSLAAGTDTQYF	TGTGCCAGCAGCTTGGCCGCGGGAACAGATACGCAGTATTTT
TRBV5-4	-	-	TRBJ2-1	CASSRAGPLSNEQFF	TGTGCCAGCAGCCGAGCGGGCCCTCTATCGAATGAGCAGTTCTTC
TRBV2	-	-	TRBJ1-5	CASSEEQLDQPQHF	TGTGCCAGCAGTGAAGAACAGCTTGATCAGCCCCAGCATTTT
TRBV10-3	-	-	TRBJ2-2	CAISMSEAGELFF	TGTGCCATCAGCATGTCGGAGGCCGGGGAGCTGTTTTTT
TRBV9	TRBD1	-	TRBJ1-2	CASSSPRTGGFVSGYTF	TGTGCCAGCAGCTCCCCTCGGACAGGGGGCTTTGTGAGTGGCTACACCTTC
TRBV5-6	-	-	TRBJ2-5	CASIPRGSAQETQYF	TGTGCCAGCATCCCGCGGGGAAGTGCCCAAGAGACCCAGTACTTC
TRBV7-2	-	-	TRBJ1-1	CASSRSRTPLREAFF	TGTGCCAGCAGTCGTAGCAGGACACCTCTGCGGGAAGCTTTCTTT
TRBV7-9	-	-	TRBJ2-3	CASSSRADTQYF	TGTGCCAGCAGCTCTCGAGCAGATACGCAGTATTTT
TRBV11-2	TRBD2	-	TRBJ2-1	CASSSGTRYNEQFF	TGTGCCAGCAGTTCCGGGACTAGGTACAATGAGCAGTTCTTC